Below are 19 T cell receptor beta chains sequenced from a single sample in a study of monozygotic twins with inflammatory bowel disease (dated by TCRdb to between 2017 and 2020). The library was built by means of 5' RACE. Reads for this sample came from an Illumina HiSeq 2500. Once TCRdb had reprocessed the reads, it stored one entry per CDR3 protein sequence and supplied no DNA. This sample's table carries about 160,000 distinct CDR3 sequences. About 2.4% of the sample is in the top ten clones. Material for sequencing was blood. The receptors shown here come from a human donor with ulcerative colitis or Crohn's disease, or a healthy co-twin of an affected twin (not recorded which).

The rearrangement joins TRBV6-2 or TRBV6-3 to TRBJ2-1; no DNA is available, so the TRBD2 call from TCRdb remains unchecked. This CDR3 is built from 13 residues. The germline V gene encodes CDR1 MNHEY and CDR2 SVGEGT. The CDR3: CASSLRIGNEQFF.

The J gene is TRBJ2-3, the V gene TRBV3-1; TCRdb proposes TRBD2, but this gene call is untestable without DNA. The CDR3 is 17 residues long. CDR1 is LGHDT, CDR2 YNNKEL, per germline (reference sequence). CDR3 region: CASSQEPVAGEGDTQYF.

The CDR3 sequence is CASTMTATNEKLFF. V and J are TRBV6-1 and TRBJ1-4. From germline, CDR1 is MNHNS and CDR2 SASEGT. This CDR3 is built from 14 residues.

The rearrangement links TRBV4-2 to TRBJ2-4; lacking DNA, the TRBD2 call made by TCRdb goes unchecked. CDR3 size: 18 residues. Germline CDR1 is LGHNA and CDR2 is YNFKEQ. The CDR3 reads CASSQVGTSGRAADIQYF.

The chain's CDR3 is CASSPDRTYEQYF. This chain links TRBV3-1 with TRBJ2-7; TCRdb's D gene call, TRBD1, goes unchecked for lack of DNA. Germline CDR1 and CDR2: LGHDT and YNNKEL (reference sequence). The CDR3 is made up of 13 amino acids.

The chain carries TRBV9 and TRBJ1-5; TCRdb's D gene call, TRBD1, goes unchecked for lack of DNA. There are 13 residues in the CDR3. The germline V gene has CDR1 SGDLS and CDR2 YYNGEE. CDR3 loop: CASSATGAQPQHF.

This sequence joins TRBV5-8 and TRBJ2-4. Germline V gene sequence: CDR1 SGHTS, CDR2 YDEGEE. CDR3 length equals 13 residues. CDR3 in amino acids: CASSLGVPNIQYF.

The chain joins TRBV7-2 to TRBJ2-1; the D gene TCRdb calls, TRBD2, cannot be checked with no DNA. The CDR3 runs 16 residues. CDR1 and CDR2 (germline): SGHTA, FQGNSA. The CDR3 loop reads CASSWTSGGARNEQFF.

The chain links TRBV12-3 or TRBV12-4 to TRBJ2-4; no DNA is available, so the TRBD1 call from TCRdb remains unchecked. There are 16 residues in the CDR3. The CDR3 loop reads CASSLWGALAKNIQYF.

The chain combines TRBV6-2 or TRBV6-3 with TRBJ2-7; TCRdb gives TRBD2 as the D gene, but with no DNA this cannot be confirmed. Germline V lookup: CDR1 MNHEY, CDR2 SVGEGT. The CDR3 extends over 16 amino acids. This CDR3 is CASARASGMGPYEQYF.

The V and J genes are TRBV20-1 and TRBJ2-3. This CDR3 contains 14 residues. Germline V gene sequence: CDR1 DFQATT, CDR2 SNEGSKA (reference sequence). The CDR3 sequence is CSARGQPGTDTQYF.

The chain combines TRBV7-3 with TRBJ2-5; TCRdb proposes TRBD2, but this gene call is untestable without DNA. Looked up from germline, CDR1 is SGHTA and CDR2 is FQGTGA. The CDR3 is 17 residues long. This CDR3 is CASSLAPGLAGAETQYF.

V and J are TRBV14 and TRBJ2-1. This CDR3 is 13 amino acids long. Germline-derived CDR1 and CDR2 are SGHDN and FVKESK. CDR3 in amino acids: CASSQAVDGEQFF.

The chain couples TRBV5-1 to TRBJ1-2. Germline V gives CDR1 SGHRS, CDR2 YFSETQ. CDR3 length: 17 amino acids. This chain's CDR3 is CASSLGDLPIYNYGYTF.

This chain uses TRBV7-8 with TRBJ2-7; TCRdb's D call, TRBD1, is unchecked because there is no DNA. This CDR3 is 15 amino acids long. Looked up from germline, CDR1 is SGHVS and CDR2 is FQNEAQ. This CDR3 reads CASSGGAGAAYEQYF.

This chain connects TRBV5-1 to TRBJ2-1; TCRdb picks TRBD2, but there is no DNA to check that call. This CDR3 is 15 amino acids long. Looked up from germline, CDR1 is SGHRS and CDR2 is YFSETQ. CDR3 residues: CASSYTSGRGNEQFF.

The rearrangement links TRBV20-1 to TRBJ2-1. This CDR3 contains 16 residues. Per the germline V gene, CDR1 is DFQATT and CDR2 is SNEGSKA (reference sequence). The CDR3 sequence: CSARDRGFGTYNEQFF.

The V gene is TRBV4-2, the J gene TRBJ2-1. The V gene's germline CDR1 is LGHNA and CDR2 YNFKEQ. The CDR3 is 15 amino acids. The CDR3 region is CASSEANLFNNEQFF.

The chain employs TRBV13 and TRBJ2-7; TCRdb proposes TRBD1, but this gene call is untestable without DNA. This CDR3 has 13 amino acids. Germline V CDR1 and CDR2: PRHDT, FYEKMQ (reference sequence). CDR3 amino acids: CASSRRQVYEQYF. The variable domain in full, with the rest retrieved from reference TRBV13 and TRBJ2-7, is AAGVIQSPRHLIKEKRETATLKCYPIPRHDTVYWYQQGPGQDPQFLISFYEKMQSDKGSIPDRFSAQQFSDYHSELNMSSLELGDSALYFCASSRRQVYEQYFGPGTRLTVT.